These 6 T cell receptor beta chains originate from one sample sequenced in a study of cytomegalovirus exposure and HLA in healthy donors. PCR involved 60 Vbeta and 13 Jbeta primers. The protocol was immunoSEQ multiplex PCR, while the TCRdb copy is restricted to in-frame clones and leaves out a portion. The sample has 130,000 or so clones, over 65% seen once. The specimen was PBMCs. The receptors were sampled from a man aged 30-40 years in good health and CMV-seronegative.

This clone was seen more than once but under ten times. The rearrangement joins TRBV7-9 to TRBJ2-4; 7 nucleotides line up with TRBD1. Losses at the gene ends were 6 bases for V and 6 bases for J; bases not matched to a gene: 5. The CDR3 loop spans 13 amino acids. Germline assignment: CDR1 SEHNR and CDR2 FQNEAQ (reference sequence). The CDR3 sequence is CASSITGANIQYF. The CDR3 DNA sequence: TGTGCCAGCAGTATTACAGGGGCAAACATTCAGTACTTC.

The rearrangement joins TRBV4-1 to TRBJ2-3; D call uncertain. V shed 4 bases and J shed 2 bases, with 4 bases lying between them. From germline, CDR1 is MGHRA and CDR2 YSYEKL. The CDR3 contains 12 residues. CDR3 region: CASSLSTDTQYF. The CDR3 DNA follows: TGCGCCAGCAGCCTCTCCACAGATACGCAGTATTTT.

V is TRBV6-6 and J is TRBJ2-3; D not resolved. CDR3 length: 14 amino acids. Germline V gives CDR1 MNHNY, CDR2 SVGAGI (reference sequence). Deletions cut 2 bases from V and 3 bases from J, with 9 bases between. CDR3 bases: TGTGCCAGCAGTTACGGTCTGGAGACAGATACGCAGTATTTT. Protein: CASSYGLETDTQYF.

This sequence joins TRBV15 and TRBJ1-3; no reliable D call. The CDR3 totals 16 residues. Trimming pared 0 bases from V and 0 bases from J, leaving 9 bases between. CDR1 LNHNV and CDR2 YYDKDF come from the germline V gene (reference sequence). The CDR3 DNA sequence: TGTGCCACCAGCAGAGATCTAGGCTCCTCTGGAAACACCATATATTTT. This codes for CATSRDLGSSGNTIYF. Variable domain in full (rest from reference TRBV15 and TRBJ1-3): DAMVIQNPRYQVTQFGKPVTLSCSQTLNHNVMYWYQQKSSQAPKLLFHYYDKDFNNEADTPDNFQSRRPNTSFCFLDIRSPGLGDTAMYLCATSRDLGSSGNTIYFGEGSWLTVV.

This chain uses TRBV6-7 with TRBJ1-1; D not certain. TRBV6-7 is annotated as an ORF whose role is uncertain. The length of the CDR3 is 14 residues. V lost 2 bases, J lost 1 base, and 8 bases lay in between. The CDR3 loop is CASSYNTSNTEAFF. The CDR3 coding sequence is TGTGCCAGCAGTTACAACACCTCGAACACTGAAGCTTTCTTT.

The V gene is TRBV27, the J gene TRBJ1-6, with TRBD1 as a possible D gene (6 bases). Germline CDR1 reads MNHEY; CDR2 reads SMNVEV (reference sequence). This CDR3 comprises 15 residues. V was shortened by 0 bases and J by 5 bases, with 8 bases between the two germline ends. CDR3 region: CASSLSGTHNSPLHF. CDR3 nucleotides: TGTGCCAGCAGTTTATCCGGGACACATAATTCACCCCTCCACTTT.